These T cell receptor beta chains were read from a single sample in a study of shared clonotypes between healthy human individuals. Clones were sequenced by immunoSEQ multiplex PCR, and TCRdb holds only the in-frame ones, with some missing. Seen here are 400,000 to 600,000 clones, roughly 95% observed once, and the top ten hold approximately 0.067%. The sample taken for sequencing was naive CD4+ T cells sorted from blood. These receptors were taken from a woman between 25 and 40 years old in good health. Each CDR3 is given with its conserved first and last residue. D genes are given only for firm matches. The size entry is marked missing in some rows and otherwise reads once, few, many or a size class.

abundance,d_gene,v_gene,j_gene,CDR3aa,CDR3nt
NA,TRBD2,TRBV5-1,TRBJ2-1,CASSSGGSANEQFF,TGCGCCAGCAGCTCTGGCGGGAGCGCTAATGAGCAGTTCTTC
NA,NA,TRBV5-1,TRBJ1-2,CASSLGFQANYGYTF,TGCGCCAGCAGCTTGGGCTTCCAGGCTAACTATGGCTACACCTTC
NA,TRBD2,TRBV7-9,TRBJ2-1,CASSLGWTSIYEQFF,TGTGCCAGCAGCTTAGGATGGACTAGCATCTATGAGCAGTTCTTC
NA,NA,TRBV28,TRBJ1-1,CASSFQRTGVPFF,TGTGCCAGCAGTTTCCAAAGGACCGGAGTCCCCTTTTTT
few,NA,TRBV19,TRBJ2-7,CASSPGFGEQYF,TGTGCCAGTAGCCCAGGTTTCGGCGAGCAGTACTTC
NA,NA,TRBV28,TRBJ1-5,CASSFHQPQHF,TGTGCCAGCAGTTTCCATCAGCCCCAGCATTTT
NA,NA,TRBV11-2,TRBJ1-4,CASRPSITGHEKLFF,TGTGCCAGCAGGCCCTCTATTACGGGCCACGAAAAACTGTTTTTT
NA,NA,TRBV18,TRBJ2-1,CASSPPSGLNNEQFF,TGTGCCAGCTCACCACCTAGCGGCCTAAACAATGAGCAGTTCTTC
NA,TRBD1,TRBV18,TRBJ2-7,CASSLGTVSYEQYF,TGTGCCAGCTCACTCGGGACAGTCTCCTACGAGCAGTACTTC
NA,NA,TRBV4-1,TRBJ2-7,CASSQVMAGSYEQYF,TGCGCCAGCAGCCAAGTTATGGCCGGATCCTACGAGCAGTACTTC
NA,NA,TRBV25-1,TRBJ2-7,CASRESNYEQYF,TGTGCCAGCAGGGAATCAAACTACGAGCAGTACTTC
NA,NA,TRBV6-6,TRBJ1-2,CASSSRQNYGYTF,TGTGCCAGCAGTTCCCGACAGAACTATGGCTACACCTTC
once,TRBD1,TRBV18,TRBJ2-7,CASSPFVSQGAKYEQYF,TGTGCCAGCTCACCCTTCGTTTCTCAGGGGGCAAAGTACGAGCAGTACTTC
NA,NA,TRBV5-1,TRBJ2-7,CASSETVPYEQYF,TGCGCCAGCAGCGAGACAGTTCCCTACGAGCAGTACTTC
NA,NA,TRBV6-1,TRBJ1-2,CASSDQGMGYGYTF,TGTGCCAGCAGTGATCAGGGAATGGGCTATGGCTACACCTTC
NA,NA,TRBV2,TRBJ1-1,CASSSTAMNTEAFF,TGTGCCAGCAGTTCGACAGCAATGAACACTGAAGCTTTCTTT
NA,TRBD1,TRBV28,TRBJ2-7,CASGLAGTGEYEQYF,TGTGCCAGTGGCCTAGCTGGGACAGGGGAATACGAGCAGTACTTC
NA,NA,TRBV18,TRBJ1-1,CASSPSSVNTEAFF,TGTGCCAGCTCACCATCCAGCGTGAACACTGAAGCTTTCTTT
once,NA,TRBV28,TRBJ1-1,CASTTTGTEAFF,TGTGCCAGCACCACCACCGGCACTGAAGCTTTCTTT
NA,TRBD1,TRBV11-3,TRBJ2-7,CASSPQTGGTSYEQYF,TGTGCCAGCAGCCCTCAGACAGGGGGGACCTCCTACGAGCAGTACTTC
NA,NA,TRBV18,TRBJ2-1,CASSKGDNEQFF,TGTGCCAGCTCAAAGGGTGACAATGAGCAGTTCTTC
NA,NA,TRBV6-5,TRBJ1-3,CASSYSWGAQGNTIYF,TGTGCCAGCAGTTACTCGTGGGGGGCGCAAGGAAACACCATATATTTT
NA,NA,TRBV7-6,TRBJ2-3,CASSLRRGGADTQYF,TGTGCCAGCAGCTTGCGGAGGGGGGGCGCAGATACGCAGTATTTT
NA,NA,TRBV12-2,TRBJ2-3,CASRLAVSAGSDTQYF,TGTGCAAGTCGCTTAGCAGTTTCGGCGGGATCAGATACGCAGTATTTT
NA,TRBD2,TRBV6-1,TRBJ2-1,CASSGRTSDNEQFF,TGTGCCAGCAGTGGGCGGACTAGCGACAATGAGCAGTTCTTC
NA,TRBD2,TRBV27,TRBJ2-3,CASSRREGRYTQYF,TGTGCCAGCAGTAGGCGGGAGGGCCGATATACGCAGTATTTT
NA,NA,TRBV2,TRBJ1-1,CASRIRSLNTEAFF,TGTGCCAGCCGGATAAGGAGCCTGAACACTGAAGCTTTCTTT
NA,NA,TRBV6-6,TRBJ2-1,CASKPPAGSLVEQFF,TGTGCCAGCAAACCCCCTGCAGGGTCCCTCGTGGAGCAGTTCTTC
NA,NA,TRBV4-2,TRBJ2-2,CASSQGQYSTGELFF,TGTGCCAGCAGCCAAGGCCAGTATAGCACCGGGGAGCTGTTTTTT
NA,NA,TRBV10-2,TRBJ1-1,CASSDPGRTEAFF,TGCGCCAGCAGTGATCCGGGCCGGACTGAAGCTTTCTTT
NA,NA,TRBV11-2,TRBJ2-5,CASSGGETQYF,TGTGCCAGCAGCGGAGGGGAGACCCAGTACTTC
NA,TRBD1,TRBV11-2,TRBJ2-7,CASRRSYRGSGYEQYF,TGTGCCAGCAGGCGGAGTTACAGGGGAAGTGGCTACGAGCAGTACTTC
NA,TRBD2,TRBV2,TRBJ2-1,CASRSGTGNEQFF,TGTGCCAGCAGAAGCGGGACGGGCAATGAGCAGTTCTTC
NA,TRBD2,TRBV27,TRBJ2-7,CASNPTGTSGYSNEQYF,TGTGCCAGCAACCCTACCGGGACTAGCGGGTATAGTAACGAGCAGTACTTC
once,NA,TRBV28,TRBJ1-2,CASSSTGGKGYYGYTF,TGTGCCAGCAGTTCAACGGGGGGGAAGGGATACTATGGCTACACCTTC
NA,NA,TRBV7-9,TRBJ2-7,CASREHPGKQEAYEQYF,TGTGCCAGCAGAGAACATCCGGGGAAGCAAGAGGCCTACGAGCAGTACTTC
NA,TRBD2,TRBV9,TRBJ2-7,CASSPGTSSFYEQYF,TGTGCCAGCAGCCCCGGGACTAGCTCATTCTACGAGCAGTACTTC
NA,NA,TRBV5-1,TRBJ2-7,CASSLVGGTYEQYF,TGCGCCAGCAGCTTGGTTGGCGGAACCTACGAGCAGTACTTC
NA,TRBD1,TRBV7-9,TRBJ2-5,CASSYRGNQETQYF,TGTGCCAGCAGCTACAGGGGGAACCAAGAGACCCAGTACTTC
NA,TRBD1,TRBV15,TRBJ1-4,CATSRWDSEKLFF,TGTGCCACCAGCCGCTGGGACAGTGAAAAACTGTTTTTT
NA,NA,TRBV19,TRBJ2-1,CASSIAGAYNEQFF,TGTGCCAGTAGTATAGCGGGAGCCTACAATGAGCAGTTCTTC
NA,NA,TRBV18,TRBJ1-1,CASSPPGGTEAFF,TGTGCCAGCTCACCACCGGGAGGAACTGAAGCTTTCTTT
NA,TRBD2,TRBV30,TRBJ2-4,CAWSTGGSVVKNIQYF,TGTGCCTGGAGTACTGGCGGGAGTGTTGTCAAAAACATTCAGTACTTC
NA,TRBD1,TRBV28,TRBJ2-1,CASSPTGTGGRSEQFF,TGTGCCAGCAGTCCGACCGGGACAGGGGGCAGGAGTGAGCAGTTCTTC
NA,TRBD1,TRBV5-1,TRBJ1-2,CASSTGGFYGYTF,TGCGCCAGCAGCACAGGGGGCTTCTATGGCTACACCTTC